This T cell receptor (beta chain) derives from a study of CD8 T cells in ankylosing spondylitis. TCRdb reprocessed the 5' RACE reads via MiXCR and lists one record per CDR3 protein. The sample has around 130,000 distinct CDR3 sequences; roughly a sixth are singletons. The CDR3 is made up of 16 amino acids. Germline V gene lookup returns CDR1 SGHDT and CDR2 YYEEEE. V was clipped by 4 bases and J by 3 bases, with 18 bases between them. This clonotype was observed at least ten times. The antigen remains unidentified. General observations from the study: Characteristic, it appeared, of ankylosing spondylitis blood was a TCR beta motif of eight highly homologous variants.

The sample comprised blood, either unsorted or a sorted T cell fraction (not recorded which). The sequence derives from a male donor with ankylosing spondylitis. This chain joins TRBV5-6 and TRBJ2-3; perhaps TRBD2 as D (6 bases). The CDR3 reads CASSPLNRGKTDTQYF. The CDR3 nucleotides read TGTGCCAGCAGCCCCCTAAACCGGGGGAAAACAGATACGCAGTATTTT.